The source of this TCR beta chain is a study of T cells after yellow fever vaccination. In TCRdb, the 5' RACE reads were re-called with MiXCR into one record per CDR3 protein. The sample gives about 350,000 distinct CDR3 sequences, 7% to 9% of which show up once; approximately 15% is in the top ten. Trimming took 0 bases from V and 8 from J, leaving 8 bases between them. This CDR3 has 12 residues. CDR1 and CDR2 from the germline V gene are SGDLS and YYNGEE. This clonotype has only a few counts. The starting material was PBMCs, obtained roughly 47 days after the first yellow fever vaccination. The sequence came from a young man who received the YFV17D yellow fever vaccine. V and J are TRBV9 and TRBJ1-2; D unclear. The CDR3 sequence: CASSVGVGGYTF. CDR3 DNA: TGTGCCAGCAGCGTAGGGGTTGGCGGCTACACCTTC.